A selection of T cell receptor beta chains follows, all from one sample in a study of blood T cell repertoires in COVID-19. Produced via immunoSEQ multiplex PCR; TCRdb's table is partial and in-frame only. The sample contains over 100,000 clones, roughly 89% of which appear only once. Sequencing was performed on peripheral blood. Receptors originate from a man aged 55 to 70 with COVID-19, enrolled during active disease. The CDR3 runs from the conserved cysteine through the conserved F or W. The order of the fields is V gene, clone size, D gene, J gene, CDR3 protein, CDR3 DNA. The D gene is left open where the match is weak. Expanded clones are given a class, and other clones once, few, many or no size at all.

TRBV14	NA	NA	TRBJ1-2	CASSHTPRGQRGYTF	TGTGCCAGCAGCCACACACCGAGAGGACAAAGGGGCTACACCTTC
TRBV5-1	NA	NA	TRBJ1-1	CASSLAAGVNTEAFF	TGCGCCAGCAGCTTGGCCGCAGGGGTGAACACTGAAGCTTTCTTT
TRBV6-5	NA	NA	TRBJ1-5	CASSSRLRGGSQPQHF	TGTGCCAGCAGTTCCCGCCTTCGGGGGGGTAGCCAGCCCCAGCATTTT
TRBV30	few	NA	TRBJ1-4	CAWSVQGYEKLFF	TGTGCCTGGAGTGTACAGGGATATGAAAAACTGTTTTTT
TRBV29-1	NA	NA	TRBJ1-1	CSVIRGGVNTEAFF	TGCAGCGTTATAAGGGGAGGGGTGAACACTGAAGCTTTCTTT
TRBV4-1	NA	NA	TRBJ2-5	CASSQDYAERDIGKTQYF	TGCGCCAGCAGCCAAGATTATGCGGAGCGGGACATTGGAAAGACCCAGTACTTC
TRBV9	NA	NA	TRBJ1-1	CASSPRGRAEAFF	TGTGCCAGCAGCCCCCGGGGGAGGGCTGAAGCTTTCTTT
TRBV2	NA	TRBD1	TRBJ1-1	CASSGATGRAGTEAFF	TGTGCCAGCAGCGGCGCGACAGGGCGGGCGGGCACTGAAGCTTTCTTT
TRBV30	NA	NA	TRBJ1-1	CAWSRVANTEAFF	TGTGCCTGGAGTCGGGTGGCGAACACTGAAGCTTTCTTT
TRBV19	few	TRBD2	TRBJ2-3	CASSRLAGGLVDTQYF	TGTGCCAGTAGTCGACTAGCGGGGGGCCTGGTAGATACGCAGTATTTT
TRBV4-1	NA	TRBD1	TRBJ2-2	CASSTGGVTGELFF	TGCGCCAGCAGCACAGGGGGAGTCACCGGGGAGCTGTTTTTT
TRBV12-3/TRBV12-4	NA	TRBD1	TRBJ1-1	CASSRGQGTEAFF	TGTGCCAGCAGTCGGGGACAGGGCACTGAAGCTTTCTTT
TRBV28	NA	TRBD1	TRBJ2-1	CASSFDRAEQFF	TGTGCCAGCAGTTTCGACAGGGCCGAGCAGTTCTTC
TRBV7-2	NA	TRBD2	TRBJ2-7	CASRAGTSGGAREQYF	TGTGCCAGCAGAGCCGGGACTAGCGGGGGGGCCCGAGAGCAGTACTTC
TRBV30	NA	NA	TRBJ2-7	CAWSHSSYEQYF	TGTGCCTGGAGCCACAGCTCCTACGAGCAGTACTTC
TRBV6-5	once	TRBD1	TRBJ1-5	CASSQQGVGNQPQHF	TGTGCCAGCAGTCAACAGGGGGTGGGCAATCAGCCCCAGCATTTT
TRBV5-1	NA	NA	TRBJ2-7	CASSLDRTAAYEQYF	TGCGCCAGCAGCTTGGATCGGACAGCGGCCTACGAGCAGTACTTC
TRBV5-1	NA	TRBD1	TRBJ1-3	CASSPSGQPFSGNTIYF	TGCGCCAGCAGCCCTTCGGGACAGCCATTCTCTGGAAACACCATATATTTT
TRBV11-2	NA	NA	TRBJ2-1	CASSSIRDNYNEQFF	TGTGCCAGCAGTTCTATCCGGGACAACTACAATGAGCAGTTCTTC
TRBV7-2	NA	NA	TRBJ2-7	CASSKPIAGAAYEQYF	TGTGCCAGCAGCAAGCCCATAGCTGGAGCCGCCTACGAGCAGTACTTC
TRBV4-3	NA	TRBD1	TRBJ2-4	CASSHGARQGAGSKNIQYF	TGCGCCAGCAGCCATGGGGCCCGACAGGGGGCAGGGTCCAAAAACATTCAGTACTTC
TRBV27	NA	TRBD2	TRBJ2-5	CASSAGTSGAYQETQYF	TGTGCCAGCAGCGCCGGGACTAGCGGGGCGTACCAAGAGACCCAGTACTTC
TRBV27	NA	NA	TRBJ2-7	CASSLGASYEQYF	TGTGCCAGCAGTTTAGGGGCTTCCTACGAGCAGTACTTC
TRBV7-3	NA	TRBD2	TRBJ2-1	CASSYVAGGRSEQFF	TGTGCCAGCAGCTATGTAGCGGGGGGGAGAAGTGAGCAGTTCTTC
TRBV30	NA	NA	TRBJ1-1	CAWSVQVETEAFF	TGTGCCTGGAGTGTACAAGTGGAGACTGAAGCTTTCTTT
TRBV30	NA	TRBD1	TRBJ1-1	CAWGAGTGSPRGAEAFF	TGTGCCTGGGGAGCCGGGACAGGGTCCCCAAGGGGGGCTGAAGCTTTCTTT
TRBV27	few	NA	TRBJ1-1	CASSFGGKAFF	TGTGCCAGCAGTTTTGGAGGGAAAGCTTTCTTT
TRBV27	NA	NA	TRBJ1-1	CASHFQGLNTEAFF	TGTGCCAGCCATTTCCAGGGATTGAACACTGAAGCTTTCTTT
TRBV5-1	NA	TRBD1	TRBJ1-5	CASSLETGQYQPQHF	TGCGCCAGCAGCCTAGAGACAGGGCAGTATCAGCCCCAGCATTTT
TRBV19	few	NA	TRBJ1-5	CASETGQNQPQHF	TGTGCCTCCGAGACAGGCCAAAATCAGCCCCAGCATTTT
TRBV27	NA	NA	TRBJ1-3	CASSPHGGAGNTIYF	TGTGCCAGCAGTCCCCACGGGGGGGCGGGAAACACCATATATTTT
TRBV6-5	NA	NA	TRBJ1-1	CASSSRVDTEAFF	TGTGCCAGCAGCTCCAGGGTAGACACTGAAGCTTTCTTT
TRBV19	NA	TRBD2	TRBJ2-7	CASSTGLAGLGQYF	TGTGCCAGTTCCACGGGACTAGCGGGACTCGGGCAGTACTTC
TRBV19	NA	NA	TRBJ1-5	CASSQQSSNQPQHF	TGTGCCAGTAGCCAACAGAGTAGCAATCAGCCCCAGCATTTT
TRBV2	NA	NA	TRBJ2-4	CASSELAGQVNIQYF	TGTGCCAGCAGTGAACTGGCGGGGCAAGTAAACATTCAGTACTTC
TRBV6-5	once	TRBD1	TRBJ2-2	CASSSWGQGVIGELFF	TGTGCCAGCAGTTCCTGGGGACAGGGAGTCATCGGGGAGCTGTTTTTT
TRBV11-2	NA	NA	TRBJ1-1	CASSLPLGEGTEAFF	TGTGCCAGCAGCTTACCACTGGGGGAGGGCACTGAAGCTTTCTTT
TRBV18	NA	TRBD2	TRBJ2-1	CASTPGGGRRNEQFF	TGTGCCAGCACTCCGGGGGGGGGCAGGCGGAATGAGCAGTTCTTC
TRBV2	NA	TRBD1	TRBJ1-4	CASSRGQGAYEKLFF	TGTGCCAGCAGTCGCGGACAGGGGGCGTATGAAAAACTGTTTTTT
TRBV30	NA	NA	TRBJ1-1	CAWTPQLNTEAFF	TGTGCCTGGACCCCCCAATTGAACACTGAAGCTTTCTTT
TRBV14	NA	NA	TRBJ1-3	CASSHSSGNTIYF	TGTGCCAGCAGCCACAGCTCTGGAAACACCATATATTTT
TRBV27	NA	TRBD1	TRBJ1-1	CASSTPSTGVFEAFF	TGTGCCAGCAGTACTCCATCGACAGGGGTTTTTGAAGCTTTCTTT
TRBV19	NA	TRBD1	TRBJ1-2	CASKGSGGPYGYTF	TGTGCCAGTAAGGGCTCAGGGGGGCCCTATGGCTACACCTTC
TRBV6-5	once	NA	TRBJ2-5	CASSSRQAMGETQYF	TGTGCCAGCAGTTCACGACAGGCCATGGGGGAGACCCAGTACTTC
TRBV28	NA	NA	TRBJ1-2	CASTIGGLGYTF	TGTGCCAGCACTATCGGGGGGCTCGGCTACACCTTC
TRBV18	NA	TRBD1	TRBJ2-1	CASSPPAQGASEQFF	TGTGCCAGCTCACCCCCGGCCCAGGGGGCCAGTGAGCAGTTCTTC
TRBV28	NA	NA	TRBJ1-5	CASSYEGPGNQPQHF	TGTGCCAGCAGTTACGAGGGCCCGGGAAATCAGCCCCAGCATTTT
TRBV18	NA	TRBD2	TRBJ2-3	CATRGERRTDTQYF	TGTGCCACCCGGGGGGAGAGACGCACAGATACGCAGTATTTT
TRBV2	NA	NA	TRBJ1-2	CAHGVYTF	TGTGCCCACGGGGTCTACACCTTC
TRBV19	NA	TRBD1	TRBJ1-5	CASTTTRTGLTSNQPQHF	TGTGCCAGTACTACTACTCGGACAGGATTAACAAGCAATCAGCCCCAGCATTTT
TRBV30	NA	NA	TRBJ1-6	CACEKGNSPLHF	TGTGCCTGCGAGAAGGGGAATTCACCCCTCCACTTT
TRBV20-1	NA	NA	TRBJ2-7	CSASRQVSSYEQYF	TGCAGTGCTAGTAGACAGGTGAGCTCCTACGAGCAGTACTTC
TRBV27	NA	NA	TRBJ2-3	CASSFNPQGFAGTDTQYF	TGTGCCAGCAGTTTTAATCCCCAGGGGTTTGCGGGCACAGATACGCAGTATTTT
TRBV29-1	NA	NA	TRBJ2-7	CSVLGGGSYEQYF	TGCAGCGTTTTAGGGGGGGGCTCCTACGAGCAGTACTTC